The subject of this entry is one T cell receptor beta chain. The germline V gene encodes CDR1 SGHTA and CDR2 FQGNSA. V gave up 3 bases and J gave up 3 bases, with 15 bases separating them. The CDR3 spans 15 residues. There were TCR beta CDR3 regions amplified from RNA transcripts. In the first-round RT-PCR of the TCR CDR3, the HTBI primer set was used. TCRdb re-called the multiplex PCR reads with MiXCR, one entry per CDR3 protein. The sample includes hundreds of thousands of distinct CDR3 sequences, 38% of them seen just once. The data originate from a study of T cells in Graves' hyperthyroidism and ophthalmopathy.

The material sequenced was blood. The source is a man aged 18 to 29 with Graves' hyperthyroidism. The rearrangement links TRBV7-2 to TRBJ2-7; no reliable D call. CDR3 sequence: CASSLYAGRNYEQYF. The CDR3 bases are TGTGCCAGCAGCTTGTATGCCGGACGGAACTACGAGCAGTACTTC.